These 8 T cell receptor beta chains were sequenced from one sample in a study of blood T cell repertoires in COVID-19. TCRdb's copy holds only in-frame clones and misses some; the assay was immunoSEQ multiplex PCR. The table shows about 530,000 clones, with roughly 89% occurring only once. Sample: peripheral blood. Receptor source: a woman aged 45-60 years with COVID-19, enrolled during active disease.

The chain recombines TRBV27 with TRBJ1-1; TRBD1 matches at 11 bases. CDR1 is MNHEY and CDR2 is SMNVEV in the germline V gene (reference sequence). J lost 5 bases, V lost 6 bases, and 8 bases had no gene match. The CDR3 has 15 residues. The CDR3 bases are TGTGCCAGCAGCCTCGGGACAGGGGGGGGAACTGAAGCTTTCTTT. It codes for CASSLGTGGGTEAFF.

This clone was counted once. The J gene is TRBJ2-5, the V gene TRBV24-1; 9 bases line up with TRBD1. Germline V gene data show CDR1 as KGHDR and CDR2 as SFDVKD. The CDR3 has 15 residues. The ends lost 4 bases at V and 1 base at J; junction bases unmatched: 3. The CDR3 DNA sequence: TGTGCCACCAGTGAGACAGGGGGGGTCCAAGAGACCCAGTACTTC. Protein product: CATSETGGVQETQYF.

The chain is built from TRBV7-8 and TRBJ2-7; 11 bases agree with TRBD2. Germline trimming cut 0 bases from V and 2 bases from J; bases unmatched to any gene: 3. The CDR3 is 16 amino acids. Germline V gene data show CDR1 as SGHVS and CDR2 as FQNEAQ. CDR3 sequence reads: CASSLAIAGGPYEQYF. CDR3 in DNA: TGTGCCAGCAGCTTAGCGATAGCGGGGGGGCCCTACGAGCAGTACTTC.

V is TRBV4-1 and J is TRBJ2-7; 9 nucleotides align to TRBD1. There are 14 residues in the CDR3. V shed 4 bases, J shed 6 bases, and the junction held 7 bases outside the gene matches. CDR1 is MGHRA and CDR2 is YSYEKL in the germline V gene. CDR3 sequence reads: CASSRGTGNIEQYF. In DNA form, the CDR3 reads TGCGCCAGCAGCCGTGGGACAGGGAACATCGAGCAGTACTTC.

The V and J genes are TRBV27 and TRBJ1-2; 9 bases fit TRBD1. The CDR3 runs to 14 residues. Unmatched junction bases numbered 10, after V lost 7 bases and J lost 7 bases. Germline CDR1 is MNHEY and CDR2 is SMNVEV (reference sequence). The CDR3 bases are TGTGCCAGCAAACCGGGACAGGGAGATTCTGGCTACACCTTC. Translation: CASKPGQGDSGYTF.

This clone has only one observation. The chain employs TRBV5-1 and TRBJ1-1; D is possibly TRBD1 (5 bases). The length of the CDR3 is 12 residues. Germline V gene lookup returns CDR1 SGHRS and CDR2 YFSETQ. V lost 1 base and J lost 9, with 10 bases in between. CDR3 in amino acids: CASSLSDSQAFF. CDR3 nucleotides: TGCGCCAGCAGCTTGAGCGACAGTCAAGCTTTCTTT.

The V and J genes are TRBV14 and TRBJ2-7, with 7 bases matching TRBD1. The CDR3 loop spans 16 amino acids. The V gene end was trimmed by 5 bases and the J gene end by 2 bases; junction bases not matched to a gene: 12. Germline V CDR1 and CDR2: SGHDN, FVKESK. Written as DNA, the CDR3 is TGTGCCAGCAGCGAACTTTCCCGGACAGGTACCTACGAGCAGTACTTC. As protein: CASSELSRTGTYEQYF.

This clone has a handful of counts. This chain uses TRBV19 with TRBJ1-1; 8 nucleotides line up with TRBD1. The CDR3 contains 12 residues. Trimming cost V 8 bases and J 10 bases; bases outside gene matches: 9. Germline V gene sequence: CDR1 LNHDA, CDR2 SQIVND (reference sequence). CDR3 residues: CASADRGLRAFF. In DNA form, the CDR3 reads TGTGCCAGTGCCGACAGGGGTTTAAGAGCTTTCTTT.